What follows describes a single T cell receptor beta chain. Its target antigen remains unknown. The sample holds no much larger clone one base away, and base qualities are not on file. The source of the sample is a study of blood T cells in healthy people across ages (dated by TCRdb to the mid-2010s). Background on the whole study: Template switching captured roughly one uniquely barcoded TCR beta cDNA molecule per two T cells in model experiments. Age-related changes in TCR beta repertoire diversity were measured in the study by deep sequencing normalized with unique cDNA molecular identifiers. The donors were divided into four age groups: young (average approximately 15 years), middle-aged (roughly 40), aged (approximately 64) and long-lived (roughly 86). Donors of different ages were randomly distributed across sequencing lanes to avoid experimental bias. Two additional independent replicas of 1 million unique cDNA reads from the same blood draw were analyzed for two donors (one aged 18 to 30 and one aged 80 or older). General conclusions and limits of the study: Observed TCR beta diversity correlated strongly with the percentage of naive T cells measured by flow cytometry. Compared with the aged group, the long-lived group had more naive CD4+ T cells, fewer expanded clones and increased TCR diversity, a pattern suggesting age selection. Observed TCR beta diversity per million T cells fell roughly linearly with age, and a significant reduction was already apparent by age around 36. Because donor CMV infection status was unknown, age-related changes in expanded clonotypes were potentially confounded. Estimates of total diversity from one million sequenced T cells were regarded as lower bounds and underestimates. Since profiling was done on bulk unsorted PBMCs, naive and antigen-experienced compartments could not be conclusively compared.

The donors were roughly 38 Caucasian individuals from Russia, aged 6 to 90 years, who were systemically healthy. Each donor gave approximately 10 milliliters of peripheral blood, collected into EDTA-treated Vacutainer tubes. Ficoll-Paque density-gradient centrifugation was used to isolate PBMCs, with at least 6.5 million per sample. Trizol reagent was used to extract total RNA from PBMCs, with at least 5.5 micrograms per sample. For every donor, flow cytometry on a PBMC aliquot measured the percentage of naive CD45RAhigh/CD27high T cells. Library creation used 5' RACE. The instrument was an Illumina HiSeq 2500. A second PCR of roughly 7 to 11 cycles was performed with a sample-barcoded 5' primer and a J-beta primer mix. A template-switch 5' adaptor carrying 12 random nucleotides introduced a unique molecular identifier onto each TCR beta cDNA molecule. Each sample yielded at least 3 million CDR3-containing paired-end reads. All of the RNA was converted into first-strand cDNA using the Mint cDNA synthesis kit, with a TRBC-specific oligonucleotide serving as the primer. Following uracil-DNA glycosylase treatment, a first 18-cycle PCR with universal primers M1SS and BC2_uni_R was performed on all cDNA. For the original study's pipeline: Normalization of each sample was performed by random selection of 1 million high-quality reads, each carrying a distinct molecular identifier. Reads with shared molecular identifiers were discarded instead of being binned into consensus sequences. MiTCR, with a Q25 quality threshold and the strictest error-elimination algorithm, was used for CDR3 identification, clonotype clustering and error correction. A nonparametric unseen species model with Euler transformation was used to estimate a lower bound on total TCR beta diversity. TCRdb passed the public sequencing reads through fastp at Q25 and MiXCR, retaining productive beta sequences. Rows are unified per CDR3 protein, each entry keeping the most common DNA and genes. Here the V and J calls rest on TCRdb's processing, not on the authors' analysis. In this sample the table shows about 1.4 million distinct CDR3 sequences, 59% of which occur a single time. More than 6% of the sample is taken by the ten largest.

The V end gives up 4 bases and the J end 3 bases, leaving 9 bases in the junction not matched to a gene. From a lookup of the germline V gene, CDR1 and CDR2 are KGHDR and SFDVKD. The CDR3 spans 16 residues, from the cysteine through the phenylalanine. The only DNA kept is the CDR3, 48 bases in frame from the first base. The chain couples TRBV24-1 to TRBJ1-2; the junction holds 8 bases that match TRBD1. The sequencing sample was made of blood. This sequence was found in a man aged 18 to 30 in good health. The DNA sequence is given as TGTGCCACCAGTGACGGGATCGGACAGGGAGACTATGGCTACACCTTC. Translated, this gives CATSDGIGQGDYGYTF.